The rows below give T cell receptor beta chains drawn from one sample of a study of cytomegalovirus exposure and HLA in healthy donors. This table comes from immunoSEQ multiplex PCR, and its TCRdb copy is limited to in-frame clones, with some not included. The sample consists of roughly 150,000 clones, approximately 80% of them appearing once. The source material was PBMCs. The receptors derive from a woman aged 40 to 50 in good health and CMV-seropositive. CDR3s include the opening cysteine and the closing phenylalanine or tryptophan. The order of the fields is J gene, V gene, CDR3 protein.

J: TRBJ2-2
V: TRBV28
CDR3: CASSLVAKNTGELFF

J: TRBJ2-7
V: TRBV12-5
CDR3: CASGLVTDRVTYEQYF

J: TRBJ1-1
V: TRBV28
CDR3: CASSFLGRTEAFF

J: TRBJ2-7
V: TRBV6-5
CDR3: CASSYWGQGSEQYF

J: TRBJ2-3
V: TRBV11-2
CDR3: CASSGTSGIRDTQYF

J: TRBJ2-3
V: TRBV21-1
CDR3: CASSKRVGRSTDTQYF

J: TRBJ2-1
V: TRBV14
CDR3: CASSLGTSRYNEQFF

J: TRBJ2-2
V: TRBV6-1
CDR3: CASSEALLRKNTGELFF

J: TRBJ2-2
V: TRBV6-6
CDR3: CASIHRLGESTGELFF

J: TRBJ1-1
V: TRBV4-2
CDR3: CASSQAGQENTEAFF

J: TRBJ1-6
V: TRBV6-5
CDR3: CASSLDRGRSPLHF

J: TRBJ1-2
V: TRBV27
CDR3: CASSLSPGANYGYTF

J: TRBJ2-5
V: TRBV5-1
CDR3: CASSGGLTPAQREQYF

J: TRBJ1-2
V: TRBV7-2
CDR3: CASSLFRVQGGYTF